These T cell receptor beta chains were read from a single sample in a study of cytomegalovirus exposure and HLA in healthy donors. Profiling relied on immunoSEQ multiplex PCR, and the TCRdb table lists in-frame clones only, not all of them. The sample has 200,000 or so clones, 75% to 85% seen once. Sample: PBMCs. The receptors shown here come from a woman aged 25 to 45 in good health and CMV-seropositive. Each CDR3 is given with its conserved first and last residue. The D gene is left open where the match is weak. Clone size, where shown, is once, few, many, or a class for clones that have expanded.

size: -
J: TRBJ2-3
V: TRBV9
D: -
CDR3: CASSVGPGDISGWDTQYF
DNA: TGTGCCAGCAGCGTAGGCCCCGGTGATATATCGGGGTGGGATACGCAGTATTTT

size: -
J: TRBJ2-6
V: TRBV6-1
D: TRBD2
CDR3: CASSGGAGGLRSGANVLTF
DNA: TGTGCCAGCAGTGGGGGTGCGGGAGGACTCCGCTCTGGGGCCAACGTCCTGACTTTC

size: once
J: TRBJ2-1
V: TRBV4-1
D: TRBD2
CDR3: CASSLSPPGGPLNEQFF
DNA: TGCGCCAGCAGCCTTTCTCCTCCGGGAGGGCCGCTCAATGAGCAGTTCTTC

size: once
J: TRBJ2-7
V: TRBV6-5
D: -
CDR3: CASSYYSSSYEQYF
DNA: TGTGCCAGCAGTTACTATAGTAGCTCCTACGAGCAGTACTTC

size: -
J: TRBJ2-5
V: TRBV7-9
D: -
CDR3: CASSFVEEEYF
DNA: TGTGCCAGCAGCTTCGTGGAGGAGGAGTACTTC

size: -
J: TRBJ2-7
V: TRBV6-5
D: -
CDR3: CASQARGTSSYEQYF
DNA: TGTGCCAGTCAGGCGCGGGGAACTAGCTCCTACGAGCAGTACTTC

size: -
J: TRBJ2-7
V: TRBV4-2
D: TRBD2
CDR3: CASSQLAGGDEQYF
DNA: TGTGCCAGCAGCCAGTTAGCGGGAGGGGACGAGCAGTACTTC

size: once
J: TRBJ1-1
V: TRBV6-5
D: -
CDR3: CASSYGPKGDTEAFF
DNA: TGTGCCAGCAGTTATGGGCCTAAAGGGGACACTGAAGCTTTCTTT

size: -
J: TRBJ2-7
V: TRBV6-5
D: -
CDR3: CASRLQDVPTYEQYF
DNA: TGTGCCAGCAGGTTACAGGACGTACCGACCTACGAGCAGTACTTC

size: -
J: TRBJ2-1
V: TRBV28
D: TRBD2
CDR3: CASSYSGTTYNEQFF
DNA: TGTGCCAGCAGTTATAGCGGGACAACCTACAATGAGCAGTTCTTC

size: -
J: TRBJ1-1
V: TRBV15
D: -
CDR3: CATSRDGGAMNTEAFF
DNA: TGTGCCACCAGCAGAGATGGAGGGGCAATGAACACTGAAGCTTTCTTT